Listed below are T cell receptor beta chains from one sample, sequenced in a study of blood T cell repertoires in COVID-19. The protocol was immunoSEQ multiplex PCR, while the TCRdb copy is restricted to in-frame clones and leaves out a portion. The data show around 280,000 clones, roughly 86% seen once. Sequencing input: peripheral blood. Source of these receptors: a woman aged 30 to 39 who had recovered from COVID-19. CDR3s include the opening cysteine and the closing phenylalanine or tryptophan. Fields, in order: D gene, CDR3 length, clone size, J gene, V gene, CDR3 protein, CDR3 DNA. D genes are given only for firm matches. Expanded clones are given a class, and other clones once, few, many or no size at all.

d_gene: TRBD1; len: 11; abundance: .; j_gene: TRBJ1-1; v_gene: TRBV6-5; CDR3aa: CASRGDREAFF; CDR3nt: TGTGCCAGCAGGGGGGACAGGGAAGCTTTCTTT
d_gene: .; len: 15; abundance: .; j_gene: TRBJ2-1; v_gene: TRBV7-7; CDR3aa: CASSPQSGAYNEQFF; CDR3nt: TGTGCTAGCAGCCCCCAGAGTGGAGCCTACAATGAGCAGTTCTTC
d_gene: TRBD1; len: 14; abundance: .; j_gene: TRBJ2-3; v_gene: TRBV29-1; CDR3aa: CSVETGGGADTQYF; CDR3nt: TGCAGCGTAGAGACAGGGGGCGGCGCAGATACGCAGTATTTT
d_gene: TRBD1; len: 16; abundance: .; j_gene: TRBJ1-2; v_gene: TRBV6-4; CDR3aa: CASSPGTGGGFRGYTF; CDR3nt: TGTGCCAGCAGTCCCGGGACAGGGGGCGGCTTTCGGGGCTACACCTTC
d_gene: .; len: 16; abundance: .; j_gene: TRBJ1-2; v_gene: TRBV2; CDR3aa: CASRREIRAGAGGYTF; CDR3nt: TGTGCCAGCAGGCGAGAAATAAGGGCGGGAGCGGGTGGCTACACCTTC
d_gene: .; len: 15; abundance: .; j_gene: TRBJ1-4; v_gene: TRBV19; CDR3aa: CASNSLRAGLKKLFF; CDR3nt: TGTGCCAGTAATTCTCTTCGGGCAGGGCTAAAAAAACTGTTTTTT
d_gene: .; len: 14; abundance: .; j_gene: TRBJ1-1; v_gene: TRBV6-1; CDR3aa: CASSEAGVNTEAFF; CDR3nt: TGTGCCAGCAGTGAGGCAGGTGTCAACACTGAAGCTTTCTTT
d_gene: TRBD1; len: 14; abundance: .; j_gene: TRBJ2-2; v_gene: TRBV28; CDR3aa: CASSSGQANGELFF; CDR3nt: TGTGCCAGCAGTTCCGGACAGGCTAACGGGGAGCTGTTTTTT
d_gene: .; len: 16; abundance: few; j_gene: TRBJ1-4; v_gene: TRBV18; CDR3aa: CASSRGTTATNEKLFF; CDR3nt: TGTGCCAGCTCACGAGGGACAACTGCAACTAATGAAAAACTGTTTTTT
d_gene: TRBD2; len: 17; abundance: .; j_gene: TRBJ2-7; v_gene: TRBV11-2; CDR3aa: CASSLISGRASRQEQYF; CDR3nt: TGTGCCAGCAGCTTAATTAGCGGGAGGGCCTCTCGTCAAGAGCAGTACTTC
d_gene: TRBD1; len: 14; abundance: .; j_gene: TRBJ2-7; v_gene: TRBV5-1; CDR3aa: CASSTHRGSDEQYF; CDR3nt: TGCGCCAGCAGCACACACAGGGGATCCGACGAGCAGTACTTC
d_gene: TRBD1; len: 15; abundance: .; j_gene: TRBJ2-3; v_gene: TRBV4-2; CDR3aa: CASSQAGTGEDTQYF; CDR3nt: TGTGCCAGCAGCCAAGCAGGGACAGGGGAAGATACGCAGTATTTT
d_gene: .; len: 13; abundance: .; j_gene: TRBJ1-2; v_gene: TRBV5-6; CDR3aa: CASSLLAGPGYTF; CDR3nt: TGTGCCAGCAGCTTGTTGGCAGGGCCCGGCTACACCTTC
d_gene: .; len: 15; abundance: .; j_gene: TRBJ1-4; v_gene: TRBV7-6; CDR3aa: CASSPFGPSSEKLFF; CDR3nt: TGTGCCAGCAGCCCTTTCGGTCCCTCGTCTGAAAAACTGTTTTTT
d_gene: .; len: 16; abundance: .; j_gene: TRBJ1-5; v_gene: TRBV5-6; CDR3aa: CASSLGGFYSNQPQHF; CDR3nt: TGTGCCAGCAGCTTGGGCGGATTCTATAGCAATCAGCCCCAGCATTTT
d_gene: TRBD1; len: 13; abundance: few; j_gene: TRBJ1-2; v_gene: TRBV7-2; CDR3aa: CASSSDRVRGYTF; CDR3nt: TGTGCCAGCAGCTCGGACAGGGTACGCGGCTACACCTTC
d_gene: .; len: 15; abundance: once; j_gene: TRBJ1-4; v_gene: TRBV4-1; CDR3aa: CASSQDAQGREKLFF; CDR3nt: TGCGCCAGCAGCCAAGATGCACAGGGTCGTGAAAAACTGTTTTTT
d_gene: TRBD1; len: 16; abundance: .; j_gene: TRBJ1-5; v_gene: TRBV7-9; CDR3aa: CASSLAVGQGYQPQHF; CDR3nt: TGTGCCAGCAGCTTAGCTGTGGGACAGGGGTATCAGCCCCAGCATTTT
d_gene: .; len: 14; abundance: .; j_gene: TRBJ2-2; v_gene: TRBV7-8; CDR3aa: CASSPTGLSGELFF; CDR3nt: TGTGCCAGCAGCCCGACAGGCCTCAGCGGGGAGCTGTTTTTT
d_gene: TRBD1; len: 14; abundance: .; j_gene: TRBJ2-1; v_gene: TRBV10-2; CDR3aa: CASSDRDRGNEQFF; CDR3nt: TGCGCCAGCAGTGATCGGGACAGGGGGAATGAGCAGTTCTTC
d_gene: .; len: 11; abundance: .; j_gene: TRBJ2-7; v_gene: TRBV5-6; CDR3aa: CASRQGSEQYF; CDR3nt: TGTGCCAGCAGGCAGGGCAGCGAGCAGTACTTC
d_gene: .; len: 13; abundance: .; j_gene: TRBJ1-1; v_gene: TRBV7-2; CDR3aa: CASSMMTGSGAFF; CDR3nt: TGTGCCAGCAGCATGATGACGGGGTCGGGTGCTTTCTTT
d_gene: .; len: 15; abundance: .; j_gene: TRBJ2-2; v_gene: TRBV30; CDR3aa: CAWSREFANTGELFF; CDR3nt: TGTGCCTGGAGTAGGGAGTTCGCGAACACCGGGGAGCTGTTTTTT
d_gene: .; len: 14; abundance: .; j_gene: TRBJ1-2; v_gene: TRBV5-1; CDR3aa: CASSRSGGAEGYTF; CDR3nt: TGCGCCAGCAGCCGTTCTGGGGGCGCGGAGGGCTACACCTTC
d_gene: TRBD2; len: 15; abundance: .; j_gene: TRBJ2-1; v_gene: TRBV18; CDR3aa: CASSLGTSGAREQFF; CDR3nt: TGTGCCAGCTCACTAGGGACTAGCGGGGCGCGTGAGCAGTTCTTC
d_gene: .; len: 14; abundance: few; j_gene: TRBJ1-3; v_gene: TRBV3-1/TRBV3-2; CDR3aa: CASSQAYSGNTIYF; CDR3nt: TGTGCCAGCAGCCAGGCTTACTCTGGAAACACCATATATTTT
d_gene: TRBD1; len: 13; abundance: .; j_gene: TRBJ1-2; v_gene: TRBV19; CDR3aa: CASSIVGQNGYTF; CDR3nt: TGTGCCAGTAGTATAGTGGGACAGAACGGCTACACCTTC
d_gene: .; len: 11; abundance: .; j_gene: TRBJ1-6; v_gene: TRBV7-9; CDR3aa: CASNSLSPLHF; CDR3nt: TGTGCCAGCAACTCGTTGTCACCCCTCCACTTT
d_gene: TRBD1; len: 14; abundance: .; j_gene: TRBJ1-3; v_gene: TRBV3-1/TRBV3-2; CDR3aa: CASSRTGGGDTIYF; CDR3nt: TGTGCCAGCAGCCGGACAGGGGGCGGAGACACCATATATTTT
d_gene: .; len: 14; abundance: few; j_gene: TRBJ1-5; v_gene: TRBV30; CDR3aa: CAWSVQNSNQPQHF; CDR3nt: TGTGCCTGGAGTGTCCAGAATAGCAATCAGCCCCAGCATTTT
d_gene: TRBD1; len: 15; abundance: .; j_gene: TRBJ2-3; v_gene: TRBV7-2; CDR3aa: CASSVGTASTDTQYF; CDR3nt: TGTGCCAGCAGCGTCGGGACAGCGAGCACAGATACGCAGTATTTT
d_gene: .; len: 13; abundance: .; j_gene: TRBJ1-1; v_gene: TRBV13; CDR3aa: CASSQAANTEAFF; CDR3nt: TGTGCCAGCAGCCAGGCCGCGAACACTGAAGCTTTCTTT
d_gene: .; len: 13; abundance: .; j_gene: TRBJ1-1; v_gene: TRBV7-9; CDR3aa: CASSLVSRTEAFF; CDR3nt: TGTGCCAGCAGCTTAGTAAGCCGGACTGAAGCTTTCTTT
d_gene: TRBD1; len: 18; abundance: .; j_gene: TRBJ1-6; v_gene: TRBV5-5; CDR3aa: CASSYTPPGQGFHSPLHF; CDR3nt: TGTGCCAGCAGCTACACACCCCCGGGACAGGGGTTTCACTCACCCCTCCACTTT
d_gene: TRBD2; len: 15; abundance: .; j_gene: TRBJ2-3; v_gene: TRBV3-1/TRBV3-2; CDR3aa: CASSHLLAGRDTQYF; CDR3nt: TGTGCCAGCAGCCATTTACTAGCGGGACGAGATACGCAGTATTTT
d_gene: TRBD2; len: 17; abundance: .; j_gene: TRBJ2-1; v_gene: TRBV7-2; CDR3aa: CASSLEGELAGGRAQFF; CDR3nt: TGTGCCAGCAGCTTAGAGGGGGAACTAGCGGGAGGTAGGGCGCAGTTCTTC
d_gene: TRBD1; len: 13; abundance: .; j_gene: TRBJ1-5; v_gene: TRBV30; CDR3aa: CAWATGDNQPQHF; CDR3nt: TGTGCCTGGGCAACAGGGGACAATCAGCCCCAGCATTTT
d_gene: .; len: 19; abundance: .; j_gene: TRBJ2-6; v_gene: TRBV7-2; CDR3aa: CASSSDVLDRGTGANVLTF; CDR3nt: TGTGCCAGCAGCTCCGACGTACTAGACCGAGGAACTGGGGCCAACGTCCTGACTTTC
d_gene: .; len: 15; abundance: .; j_gene: TRBJ2-3; v_gene: TRBV7-2; CDR3aa: CASSLYAGSTDTQYF; CDR3nt: TGTGCCAGCAGCTTGTACGCGGGGAGCACAGATACGCAGTATTTT
d_gene: TRBD2; len: 14; abundance: .; j_gene: TRBJ2-1; v_gene: TRBV28; CDR3aa: CASRVAGRYNEQFF; CDR3nt: TGTGCCAGCAGAGTAGCGGGGAGATACAATGAGCAGTTCTTC
d_gene: TRBD1; len: 15; abundance: .; j_gene: TRBJ1-1; v_gene: TRBV11-2; CDR3aa: CASSLSGTANTEAFF; CDR3nt: TGTGCCAGCAGCTTATCCGGGACAGCGAACACTGAAGCTTTCTTT
d_gene: .; len: 16; abundance: .; j_gene: TRBJ2-1; v_gene: TRBV3-1/TRBV3-2; CDR3aa: CASSQDRGESYNEQFF; CDR3nt: TGTGCCAGCAGCCAAGACAGGGGGGAGTCCTACAATGAGCAGTTCTTC
d_gene: TRBD2; len: 17; abundance: once; j_gene: TRBJ2-1; v_gene: TRBV28; CDR3aa: CASTPRGGLAGVNEQFF; CDR3nt: TGTGCCAGCACCCCCCGGGGGGGACTAGCGGGAGTGAATGAGCAGTTCTTC
d_gene: .; len: 13; abundance: .; j_gene: TRBJ2-7; v_gene: TRBV28; CDR3aa: CASRVSDTYEQYF; CDR3nt: TGTGCCAGCAGGGTTTCGGACACCTACGAGCAGTACTTC
d_gene: TRBD1; len: 16; abundance: .; j_gene: TRBJ1-2; v_gene: TRBV5-1; CDR3aa: CASSPDRGGPIYGYTF; CDR3nt: TGCGCCAGCAGCCCGGACAGGGGAGGCCCTATCTATGGCTACACCTTC
d_gene: TRBD1; len: 13; abundance: .; j_gene: TRBJ1-6; v_gene: TRBV13; CDR3aa: CASSLTGDSPLHF; CDR3nt: TGTGCCAGCAGCCTCACAGGGGATTCACCCCTCCACTTT
d_gene: TRBD1; len: 15; abundance: .; j_gene: TRBJ1-2; v_gene: TRBV7-9; CDR3aa: CASSSDGTGGYGYTF; CDR3nt: TGTGCCAGCAGCTCCGACGGGACAGGGGGCTATGGCTACACCTTC
d_gene: .; len: 15; abundance: .; j_gene: TRBJ1-1; v_gene: TRBV11-2; CDR3aa: CASRPITGYRTEAFF; CDR3nt: TGTGCCAGCAGGCCTATCACAGGGTACAGGACTGAAGCTTTCTTT
d_gene: .; len: 11; abundance: .; j_gene: TRBJ2-5; v_gene: TRBV5-4; CDR3aa: CASSLSETQYF; CDR3nt: TGTGCCAGCAGCTTGTCTGAGACCCAGTACTTC
d_gene: TRBD1; len: 14; abundance: .; j_gene: TRBJ1-6; v_gene: TRBV7-2; CDR3aa: CASSGDRRNSPLHF; CDR3nt: TGTGCCAGCAGCGGGGACAGGAGGAATTCACCCCTCCACTTT
d_gene: .; len: 13; abundance: .; j_gene: TRBJ1-1; v_gene: TRBV12-3/TRBV12-4; CDR3aa: CASSLDLNTEAFF; CDR3nt: TGTGCCAGCAGTTTGGACTTGAACACTGAAGCTTTCTTT
d_gene: TRBD1; len: 15; abundance: once; j_gene: TRBJ1-5; v_gene: TRBV27; CDR3aa: CASSDGTDNHQPQHF; CDR3nt: TGTGCCAGCAGTGACGGGACAGACAATCATCAGCCCCAGCATTTT
d_gene: TRBD1; len: 14; abundance: .; j_gene: TRBJ1-1; v_gene: TRBV7-9; CDR3aa: CASSLTGGRTEAFF; CDR3nt: TGTGCCAGCAGCTTAACAGGGGGGAGGACTGAAGCTTTCTTT
d_gene: .; len: 12; abundance: .; j_gene: TRBJ2-7; v_gene: TRBV5-1; CDR3aa: CASSPDIYEQYF; CDR3nt: TGCGCCAGCAGCCCGGACATCTACGAGCAGTACTTC
d_gene: TRBD1; len: 16; abundance: .; j_gene: TRBJ1-1; v_gene: TRBV25-1; CDR3aa: CASSEIRDSQNTEAFF; CDR3nt: TGTGCCAGCAGTGAAATTAGGGACAGCCAGAACACTGAAGCTTTCTTT